The 20 T cell receptor beta chains below come from one sample, sequenced in a study of cytomegalovirus exposure and HLA in healthy donors. 60 Vbeta and 13 Jbeta primers were used in PCR. Profiling relied on immunoSEQ multiplex PCR, and the TCRdb table lists in-frame clones only, not all of them. The profile shows more than 110,000 clones, around 9.7% of them singletons. Sample: PBMCs. The receptors shown here come from a man aged 45-65 years in good health and CMV-seronegative.

This clone was seen a few times. V and J are TRBV2 and TRBJ2-2; D might be TRBD2 (5 bases). Trimming shortened V by 8 bases and J by 6 bases, and 10 bases separated the two germline ends. Germline values: CDR1 SNHLY, CDR2 FYNNEI. The CDR3 length is 12 residues. CDR3 DNA: TGTGCCAGCTCGACTATTGCCGGGGAGCTGTTTTTT. Translating gives CASSTIAGELFF. The full variable domain, completed using reference TRBV2 and TRBJ2-2, is EPEVTQTPSHQVTQMGQEVILRCVPISNHLYFYWYRQILGQKVEFLVSFYNNEISEKSEIFDDQFSVERPDGSNFTLKIRSTKLEDSAMYFCASSTIAGELFFGEGSRLTVL.

The CDR3 loop is CASSEASGPITEAFF. The CDR3 nucleotides read TGTGCCAGCAGTGAAGCCTCCGGTCCTATCACTGAAGCTTTCTTT. The J gene is TRBJ1-1, the V gene TRBV6-1; D remains ambiguous. This CDR3 contains 15 residues. Germline CDR1 is MNHNS and CDR2 is SASEGT. V gave up 0 bases and J gave up 4 bases, with 12 bases separating them.

Only a few counts were recorded for this clone. V usage is TRBV7-9 and J usage is TRBJ2-7; D remains unclear. The ends were cut back, 5 bases at V and 5 bases at J, with 13 bases in the middle. The CDR3 loop spans 13 amino acids. Germline V lookup: CDR1 SEHNR, CDR2 FQNEAQ (reference sequence). CDR3 bases: TGTGCCAGCAGCGGCAAGGTCGCGGACGAGCAGTACTTC. It is translated as CASSGKVADEQYF.

CDR3 sequence: CASRTSGQETQYF. The CDR3 nucleotides read TGTGCCAGCAGGACTAGCGGGCAAGAGACCCAGTACTTC. The rearrangement joins TRBV2 to TRBJ2-5, with 10 bases matching TRBD2. Trimming at V came to 6 bases and at J to 2 bases, leaving 0 bases not matched to a gene. There are 13 residues in the CDR3. Germline lookup yields CDR1 SNHLY and CDR2 FYNNEI.

Written as DNA, the CDR3 is TGTGCCTGGAGTGGTCAAGAGATGGCTTTCTTT. It is translated as CAWSGQEMAFF. This chain links TRBV30 with TRBJ1-1; D is ambiguous. Per the germline V gene, CDR1 is GTSNPN and CDR2 is SVGIG (reference sequence). V lost 1 base and J lost 11, with 11 bases in between. The CDR3 runs to 11 residues.

The table lists this clone with a few counts. V usage is TRBV7-3 and J usage is TRBJ2-7; weak D call: TRBD2 (6 bases). The V and J ends lost 6 bases and 3 bases respectively, with 15 bases between them. Germline CDR1 and CDR2: SGHTA and FQGTGA. The CDR3 is 14 residues long. This chain's CDR3 is CASREGSRNYEQYF. As DNA, the CDR3 is TGTGCCAGCAGGGAGGGCTCCAGAAACTACGAGCAGTACTTC.

This clone was picked up a small number of times. Additional DNA sequences in this sample encode the identical CDR3. The chain uses TRBV30 and TRBJ1-3; unclear D gene. The ends were cut back, 1 base at V and 0 bases at J, with 7 bases in the middle. CDR3 size: 14 residues. Germline V gene sequence: CDR1 GTSNPN, CDR2 SVGIG (reference sequence). The CDR3 reads CAWSERGSGNTIYF. As DNA, the CDR3 is TGTGCCTGGAGTGAACGAGGCTCTGGAAACACCATATATTTT.

This clone turned up a few times. The chain links TRBV5-1 to TRBJ1-1, with D possibly TRBD1 on 5 matching bases. V shed 6 bases and J shed 3 bases, with 15 bases lying between them. The germline CDR1 and CDR2 sequences are SGHRS and YFSETQ. This CDR3 comprises 14 residues. The CDR3 loop reads CASTWTTFDTEAFF. The CDR3 bases are TGCGCCAGCACATGGACAACGTTCGACACTGAAGCTTTCTTT.

The chain employs TRBV30 and TRBJ2-4, with no clear D. CDR1 and CDR2 (germline): GTSNPN, SVGIG (reference sequence). With 3 bases removed from V and 7 bases from J, the gap between germline ends came to 7 bases. This CDR3 is built from 11 residues. As DNA, the CDR3 is TGTGCCTGGAGGCCCGGGAACATTCAGTACTTC. This sequence encodes CAWRPGNIQYF.

This chain uses TRBV25-1 with TRBJ2-1; 8 bases match TRBD1. J gave up 8 bases and V 3 bases, and 12 bases lay outside the gene matches. This CDR3 region has 16 residues. CDR1 and CDR2 (germline): MGHDK, SYGVNS. The CDR3 DNA is TGTGCCAGCAGTGATCCAGGACAGGGTATAATCCATGAGCAGTTCTTC. Encoded protein: CASSDPGQGIIHEQFF.

This clone was detected only a few times. The chain employs TRBV6-1 and TRBJ2-6, with D perhaps TRBD2 (6 bases). The V gene lost 4 bases and the J gene lost 0 bases, with 19 bases spanning the gap. Germline CDR1 reads MNHNS; CDR2 reads SASEGT. The CDR3 has 19 amino acids. The CDR3 protein is CASSVHRSGGSSGANVLTF. The CDR3 coding sequence is TGTGCCAGCAGTGTACACAGGAGTGGGGGGAGCTCTGGGGCCAACGTCCTGACTTTC.

This clone appeared a few times. The chain joins TRBV19 to TRBJ1-5; D remains unclear. CDR3 length: 17 amino acids. Looked up from germline, CDR1 is LNHDA and CDR2 is SQIVND (reference sequence). Trimming took off 1 base at V and 4 bases at J, with 17 bases between the two ends. CDR3 protein: CASSIVPGNLGNQPQHF. DNA of the CDR3: TGTGCCAGTAGTATAGTACCCGGGAATTTAGGGAATCAGCCCCAGCATTTT. Variable domain in full (rest from reference TRBV19 and TRBJ1-5): DGGITQSPKYLFRKEGQNVTLSCEQNLNHDAMYWYRQDPGQGLRLIYYSQIVNDFQKGDIAEGYSVSREKKESFPLTVTSAQKNPTAFYLCASSIVPGNLGNQPQHFGDGTRLSIL.

This clone has only a few counts. This chain uses TRBV18 with TRBJ1-4; 8 bases align to TRBD1. V shed 1 base, J shed 5 bases, and the junction held 3 bases outside the gene matches. Per germline, CDR1 KGHSH and CDR2 LQKENI. The CDR3 is made up of 15 amino acids. The CDR3 bases are TGTGCCAGCTCACCACTCGACAGGGGCAATGAAAAACTGTTTTTT. Translating it yields CASSPLDRGNEKLFF.

The chain joins TRBV11-3 to TRBJ2-1; 15 positions agree with TRBD2. There are 16 residues in the CDR3. Unmatched junction bases numbered 3, after V lost 1 base and J lost 8 bases. From germline, CDR1 is SGHNT and CDR2 YENEEA. DNA of the CDR3: TGTGCCAGCAGCTTAGGGACTAGCGGGAGGGCCGATGAGCAGTTCTTC. Amino acids: CASSLGTSGRADEQFF.

The chain recombines TRBV7-3 with TRBJ2-3, with D perhaps TRBD2 (6 bases). This CDR3 is built from 16 residues. CDR1 is SGHTA, CDR2 FQGTGA, per germline. Trimming cost V 4 bases and J 7 bases, with 21 bases left between them. The CDR3 is CASSSLEGIGAYTQYF. The CDR3 coding sequence is TGTGCCAGCAGCTCCCTGGAGGGGATAGGAGCGTATACGCAGTATTTT. The full variable domain, in which reference TRBV7-3 and TRBJ2-3 provide the parts outside the CDR3, is GAGVSQTPSNKVTEKGKYVELRCDPISGHTALYWYRQSLGQGPEFLIYFQGTGAADDSGLPNDRFFAVRPEGSVSTLKIQRTERGDSAVYLCASSSLEGIGAYTQYFGPGTRLTVL.

The chain has TRBV7-3 and TRBJ2-7, with D perhaps TRBD1 (5 bases). With 2 bases removed from V and 6 bases from J, the gap between germline ends came to 8 bases. Looked up from germline, CDR1 is SGHTA and CDR2 is FQGTGA. CDR3 length equals 12 residues. The CDR3 sequence is CASSLGTGEQYF. The DNA of the CDR3 is TGTGCCAGCAGCTTAGGTACAGGCGAGCAGTACTTC.

This clone appeared a few times. One end of the junction varies from germline; a read error may be responsible. The same CDR3 can be traced to other DNA sequences in this sample. The chain recombines TRBV6-6 with TRBJ2-1; weak D call: TRBD2 (6 bases). The CDR3 spans 16 residues. From germline, CDR1 is MNHNY and CDR2 SVGAGI (reference sequence). CDR3 in DNA: TGCGCCAGCAGTTACGCCGGGACTCCGATTCGGGATGAGCAGTTCTTC. Encoded protein: CASSYAGTPIRDEQFF.

The gene calls are TRBV20-1 and TRBJ2-3; D uncertain. The CDR3 sequence is 11 residues long. The V and J ends lost 4 bases and 4 bases respectively, with 6 bases between them. Germline loops: CDR1 DFQATT, CDR2 SNEGSKA (reference sequence). The DNA for the CDR3 is TGCAGTGCTACGGTGCCAGATACGCAGTATTTT. Translation: CSATVPDTQYF.

A few counts support this clone. This chain connects TRBV5-6 to TRBJ2-7; possible D gene TRBD2, 5 bases. V was shortened by 1 base and J by 6 bases, with 8 bases between the two germline ends. Germline-derived CDR1 and CDR2 are SGHDT and YYEEEE. This CDR3 comprises 12 residues. The DNA of the CDR3 is TGTGCCAGCAGCTTGTCCGGGGTCGAGCAGTACTTC. This translates into CASSLSGVEQYF.

This clone came up a few times. The chain recombines TRBV2 with TRBJ2-5; possibly TRBD1 for D (6 bases). This CDR3 comprises 15 residues. Germline loops: CDR1 SNHLY, CDR2 FYNNEI. Trimming stripped 3 bases from V and 5 bases from J, with 16 bases between. The CDR3 spells CASSDDRSTVETQYF. CDR3 nucleotide sequence: TGTGCCAGCAGTGACGACAGGTCCACTGTGGAGACCCAGTACTTC.